This TCR beta chain was obtained from a study of blood T cell repertoires in COVID-19. Study at large: The study drew acute and convalescent COVID-19 samples from the United States, Italy and Spain.

The CDR3 contains 14 residues. The germline V and J ends were trimmed by 2 bases and 5 bases, with 12 bases remaining between them. The germline gives CDR1 MNHEY, CDR2 SVGEGT. Authors' processing steps: Amplification from reference gene primers served as the basis for estimated nucleated cell counts. Produced via immunoSEQ multiplex PCR; TCRdb's table is partial and in-frame only. Clone size and the V and J calls come from that table; the DNA yielded D and trimming. Of 350,000 or so clones in the sample, around 88% were seen once. Sequenced: peripheral blood. The origin of this receptor is a woman in her twenties or thirties with COVID-19, enrolled during active disease. This chain connects TRBV6-2 or TRBV6-3 to TRBJ1-1; a weak D match, TRBD1 (5 bases). The CDR3 here is CASSYNRLGTEAFF. The DNA for the CDR3 is TGTGCCAGCAGTTACAACAGGTTGGGGACTGAAGCTTTCTTT.